This TCR beta chain was retrieved from a study of cytomegalovirus exposure and HLA in healthy donors. This clone is a singleton in its sample. Its antigen is unidentified. General study results and limits: In vitro testing confirmed a few CMV-associated chains as specific for CMV antigens. The study flagged about 150 TCR beta chains as cytomegalovirus-associated.

PCR involved 60 Vbeta and 13 Jbeta primers. Measured with immunoSEQ multiplex PCR; TCRdb has only the in-frame clones, and not every one. Of 100,000 or so clones in the sample, 82% were seen once. The germline V gene encodes CDR1 SNHLY and CDR2 FYNNEI. CDR3 length: 15 residues. The sequenced material came from PBMCs. This receptor was identified in a man aged 25-40 years in good health and CMV-seropositive. The chain recombines TRBV2 with TRBJ2-5; 7 bases match TRBD2. The DNA matches TRBJ2-7 better at its end, which makes the J call doubtful. The CDR3 reads CASRENGGSSYEQYF. The CDR3 DNA follows: TGTGCCAGCAGGGAAAACGGGGGGAGCTCCTACGAGCAGTACTTC.